Listed below are T cell receptor beta chains from one sample, sequenced in a study of blood T cells in healthy people across ages. One entry per CDR3 protein, called by TCRdb with MiXCR from the 5' RACE reads. The sample includes some 550,000 distinct CDR3 sequences, around 48% of them seen just once. The specimen was blood. These receptors came from an elderly man in good health. Each CDR3 is given with its conserved first and last residue. The order of the fields is CDR3 DNA, CDR3 protein, clone size, J gene, D gene, V gene. A D gene is named only where the DNA matches it firmly. Where a row states a size, it is once, few, many or the class of an expanded clone; other rows omit it.

DNA: TGCGCCAGCAGCTTGTTAGCAGATACGCAGTATTTT; CDR3: CASSLLADTQYF; size: few; J: TRBJ2-3; D: .; V: TRBV5-1
DNA: TGCAGTGCTTCCAGGACTAGCGATGAGCAGTTCTTC; CDR3: CSASRTSDEQFF; size: few; J: TRBJ2-1; D: TRBD2; V: TRBV20-1
DNA: TGTGCCAGCACCAGAGGGGATAGAACCCGAGACGAGCAGTACTTC; CDR3: CASTRGDRTRDEQYF; size: once; J: TRBJ2-7; D: .; V: TRBV9
DNA: TGCGCCAGCAGCCGGACGGGGGGGCCTGAAAATGAGCAGTACTTC; CDR3: CASSRTGGPENEQYF; size: .; J: TRBJ2-7; D: TRBD2; V: TRBV4-3
DNA: TGTGCCAGCAGCGGACAGGATGGTTACACCTTC; CDR3: CASSGQDGYTF; size: .; J: TRBJ1-2; D: .; V: TRBV21-1
DNA: TGTGCCACCAGTGATCCCGGAGCATTAACCAAATCAGGGGAGACCCAGTACTTC; CDR3: CATSDPGALTKSGETQYF; size: few; J: TRBJ2-5; D: .; V: TRBV24-1
DNA: TGCAGTGCTAGGGGGGACGGGGGCTACACCTTC; CDR3: CSARGDGGYTF; size: .; J: TRBJ1-2; D: .; V: TRBV20-1
DNA: TGTGCCAGCAGAATAGCGGGAGCGAAAGATACGCAGTATTTT; CDR3: CASRIAGAKDTQYF; size: .; J: TRBJ2-3; D: TRBD2; V: TRBV6-2/TRBV6-3
DNA: TGTGCCATCAGATGGGGACAGAAAGAGACCCAGTACTTC; CDR3: CAIRWGQKETQYF; size: once; J: TRBJ2-5; D: TRBD1; V: TRBV10-3
DNA: TGTGCCAGCAGCCCCCCCGACTTAGGGGGATCCTACGAGCAGTACTTC; CDR3: CASSPPDLGGSYEQYF; size: once; J: TRBJ2-7; D: .; V: TRBV12-3/TRBV12-4
DNA: TGTGCCAGCAGTGCTGCCCCGGGAAGCGGGAGCTCCTACAATGAGCAGTTCTTC; CDR3: CASSAAPGSGSSYNEQFF; size: .; J: TRBJ2-1; D: TRBD2; V: TRBV25-1
DNA: TGTGCCAGCAGGTTACGGGAACTCGGCTACACCTTC; CDR3: CASRLRELGYTF; size: .; J: TRBJ1-2; D: .; V: TRBV6-2/TRBV6-3
DNA: TGCAGTACTAGTTTACAGGGGGCGGATTACGAGCAGTACTTC; CDR3: CSTSLQGADYEQYF; size: few; J: TRBJ2-7; D: TRBD1; V: TRBV20-1
DNA: TGTGCCAGCAGTTACTCATCCGCTGCGATAGGATCCCCCCACTTT; CDR3: CASSYSSAAIGSPHF; size: .; J: TRBJ1-6; D: .; V: TRBV6-5
DNA: TGCAGTGCTTCCTCGACTAGACACAATGGGGGTACCGAGCAGTTCTTC; CDR3: CSASSTRHNGGTEQFF; size: .; J: TRBJ2-1; D: .; V: TRBV20-1
DNA: TGCGCCAGCAGCCAAGACGGGGGACGCAATCAGCCCCAGCATTTT; CDR3: CASSQDGGRNQPQHF; size: .; J: TRBJ1-5; D: .; V: TRBV4-3
DNA: TGTGCCAGCAGCGTAGTAGGGCGGGAGCACAATGAGCAGTTCTTC; CDR3: CASSVVGREHNEQFF; size: few; J: TRBJ2-1; D: TRBD2; V: TRBV9
DNA: TGCGCCAGCAGCCGACTCCCCACAGATACGCAGTATTTT; CDR3: CASSRLPTDTQYF; size: .; J: TRBJ2-3; D: .; V: TRBV4-1
DNA: TGCAGTGCTAGAGATGTCGCTAGCGGGGGTGATGAGCAGTACTTC; CDR3: CSARDVASGGDEQYF; size: .; J: TRBJ2-7; D: TRBD2; V: TRBV20-1
DNA: TGTGCCAGCGGGACTGACCAAGAGACCCAGTACTTC; CDR3: CASGTDQETQYF; size: .; J: TRBJ2-5; D: .; V: TRBV2
DNA: TGTGCCTGCAGCTCCGTCGTAGGGCCTATGGGGGAGCAGTACTTC; CDR3: CACSSVVGPMGEQYF; size: .; J: TRBJ2-5; D: .; V: TRBV7-2
DNA: TGTGCCAGCACCCGAGAGGGAGTCCCCACAGGGGCTTTCTTT; CDR3: CASTREGVPTGAFF; size: .; J: TRBJ1-1; D: .; V: TRBV3-1
DNA: TGCAGTGCTAGAGGGCAGAGCATAACGGGGGGCTACACCTTC; CDR3: CSARGQSITGGYTF; size: .; J: TRBJ1-2; D: .; V: TRBV20-1
DNA: TGCAGTGCTAGCGCCTCCTCGGGACAGACACCCCAAGAGACCCAGTACTTC; CDR3: CSASASSGQTPQETQYF; size: .; J: TRBJ2-5; D: TRBD1; V: TRBV20-1
DNA: TGTGCCAGCAGCTTAAGCCCGGGACAGGGGAGCGAAAAACTGTTTTTT; CDR3: CASSLSPGQGSEKLFF; size: .; J: TRBJ1-4; D: TRBD1; V: TRBV7-2
DNA: TGTGCCTGGAGCCAGAGGGTACCCTACGAGCAGTACTTC; CDR3: CAWSQRVPYEQYF; size: .; J: TRBJ2-7; D: .; V: TRBV30
DNA: TGTGCCAGCAGTTACTCGGTACTAGCGGGAGTATCTGGTGAGCAGTACTTC; CDR3: CASSYSVLAGVSGEQYF; size: .; J: TRBJ2-7; D: TRBD2; V: TRBV6-2/TRBV6-3
DNA: TGTGCCAGCAGCTTAGTACGGCCGAAGAACACCGGGGAGCTGTTTTTT; CDR3: CASSLVRPKNTGELFF; size: .; J: TRBJ2-2; D: .; V: TRBV7-8
DNA: TGCAGTGCCGATGACAGGGGAGCCTACGAGCAGTACTTC; CDR3: CSADDRGAYEQYF; size: .; J: TRBJ2-7; D: TRBD1; V: TRBV20-1
DNA: TGCAGTGCCTACCCATTGAGTACCGGGGAGCTGTTTTTT; CDR3: CSAYPLSTGELFF; size: .; J: TRBJ2-2; D: .; V: TRBV20-1
DNA: TGCAGCGTGGGACAGCTAGATCAGCCCCAGCATTTT; CDR3: CSVGQLDQPQHF; size: .; J: TRBJ1-5; D: TRBD1; V: TRBV29-1
DNA: TGCAGCGTGCGGCAGGGGAATAGGGAGCAGTTCTTC; CDR3: CSVRQGNREQFF; size: .; J: TRBJ2-1; D: .; V: TRBV29-1
DNA: TGTGCCAGCAGCCCCGTCGAGGACAGGGGGCTCAATGAGCAGTACTTC; CDR3: CASSPVEDRGLNEQYF; size: .; J: TRBJ2-7; D: TRBD1; V: TRBV3-1
DNA: TGCAGTGCGACCGGGACTAGCGGGCCGAGCTCCTACGAGCAGTACTTC; CDR3: CSATGTSGPSSYEQYF; size: once; J: TRBJ2-7; D: TRBD2; V: TRBV20-1
DNA: TGTGCCAGCAGTGACGCTCAGGGGCGTCAGCCCCAGCATTTT; CDR3: CASSDAQGRQPQHF; size: .; J: TRBJ1-5; D: .; V: TRBV6-6
DNA: TGTGCCAGCAGCCAAATGGGACTAGCGGGCTACGAGCAGTACTTC; CDR3: CASSQMGLAGYEQYF; size: .; J: TRBJ2-7; D: TRBD2; V: TRBV3-1
DNA: TGCAGTGCTAGAGATCCGGATGGACTACCCTACAATGAGCAGTTCTTC; CDR3: CSARDPDGLPYNEQFF; size: .; J: TRBJ2-1; D: .; V: TRBV20-1
DNA: TGTGCCAGCAGCCATCGTATAGGCACAGATACGCAGTATTTT; CDR3: CASSHRIGTDTQYF; size: .; J: TRBJ2-3; D: .; V: TRBV3-1
DNA: TGTGCCAGCTCAGGAAACTGGGGCGGGTACAATGAGCAGTTCTTC; CDR3: CASSGNWGGYNEQFF; size: .; J: TRBJ2-1; D: .; V: TRBV18
DNA: TGTGCCAGCATTCGTGGGGTTGGAGAAAAACTGTTTTTT; CDR3: CASIRGVGEKLFF; size: once; J: TRBJ1-4; D: .; V: TRBV7-9
DNA: TGTGCCAGCAGTTGGGTCGCGGGGGCCACAGATACGCAGTATTTT; CDR3: CASSWVAGATDTQYF; size: .; J: TRBJ2-3; D: .; V: TRBV27
DNA: TGTGCCAGCAGCTTAGAGAGGGAGTCAGGGGGGTCCTATAATTCACCCCTCCACTTT; CDR3: CASSLERESGGSYNSPLHF; size: .; J: TRBJ1-6; D: TRBD1; V: TRBV7-2
DNA: TGTGCCAGCAGTCCAACGGGACAAGAGGAGACCCAGTACTTC; CDR3: CASSPTGQEETQYF; size: .; J: TRBJ2-5; D: .; V: TRBV12-3/TRBV12-4
DNA: TGTGCCAGCAGCTTAGGGGGAGCGGAGGCCAACACCGGGGAGCTGTTTTTT; CDR3: CASSLGGAEANTGELFF; size: .; J: TRBJ2-2; D: .; V: TRBV7-3
DNA: TGTGCCAGCAGTAGCCAGACAGGGACCAGGGGTGGCTACACCTTC; CDR3: CASSSQTGTRGGYTF; size: .; J: TRBJ1-2; D: TRBD1; V: TRBV2
DNA: TGTGCCAGCAGTTACCGAAGGACTTCCCAAGAGACCCAGTACTTC; CDR3: CASSYRRTSQETQYF; size: few; J: TRBJ2-5; D: .; V: TRBV6-2/TRBV6-3
DNA: TGCAGTGCTAGTCCTAGGGGGGGCAACACCGGGGAGCTGTTTTTT; CDR3: CSASPRGGNTGELFF; size: .; J: TRBJ2-2; D: .; V: TRBV20-1
DNA: TGTGCCAGCAGTTTATTTGGGCACCGGGGGGAAGAGCAGTACTTC; CDR3: CASSLFGHRGEEQYF; size: few; J: TRBJ2-7; D: TRBD2; V: TRBV12-3/TRBV12-4
DNA: TGTGCCAGCAGTTTAGCCTCCCCGTCTGAGACCCAGTACTTC; CDR3: CASSLASPSETQYF; size: .; J: TRBJ2-5; D: .; V: TRBV27
DNA: TGTGCCAGCAGTTTTAGCGGGAGAGGGTACGAGCAGTACTTC; CDR3: CASSFSGRGYEQYF; size: .; J: TRBJ2-7; D: TRBD2; V: TRBV28
DNA: TGTGCCAGCAGCGCCCGAACAGGGAACTACGAGCAGTACTTC; CDR3: CASSARTGNYEQYF; size: .; J: TRBJ2-7; D: .; V: TRBV7-2
DNA: TGTGCCAGCAGCATCCGACTAGCGGAGGAATACAATGAGCAGTTCTTC; CDR3: CASSIRLAEEYNEQFF; size: .; J: TRBJ2-1; D: TRBD2; V: TRBV9
DNA: TGCAGCGTTGAAGAGGGGGGACAGAACTACGAGCAGTACTTC; CDR3: CSVEEGGQNYEQYF; size: .; J: TRBJ2-7; D: .; V: TRBV29-1
DNA: TGTGCTAGCAGCTTAGGTTCCTCCGACGCCGGGGAGCTGTTTTTT; CDR3: CASSLGSSDAGELFF; size: .; J: TRBJ2-2; D: .; V: TRBV7-7